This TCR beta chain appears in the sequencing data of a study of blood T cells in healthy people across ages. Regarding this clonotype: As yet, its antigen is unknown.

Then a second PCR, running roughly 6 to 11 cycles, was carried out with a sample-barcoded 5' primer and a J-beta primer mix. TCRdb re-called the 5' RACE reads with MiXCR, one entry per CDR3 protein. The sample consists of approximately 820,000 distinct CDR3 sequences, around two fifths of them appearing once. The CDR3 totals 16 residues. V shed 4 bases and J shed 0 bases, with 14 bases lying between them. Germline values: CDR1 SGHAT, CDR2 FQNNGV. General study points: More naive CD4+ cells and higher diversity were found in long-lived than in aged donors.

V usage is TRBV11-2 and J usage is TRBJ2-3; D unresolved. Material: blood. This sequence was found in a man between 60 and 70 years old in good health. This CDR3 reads CASSSILGFSTDTQYF. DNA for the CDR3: TGTGCCAGCAGCTCAATATTAGGATTTAGCACAGATACGCAGTATTTT.